This T cell receptor beta chain was profiled in a study of radiotherapy plus CTLA-4 blockade in lung cancer. Study in general: There were objective responses in 18% of patients, and 31% had disease control. Study conclusions and caveats: Following radiotherapy plus ipilimumab, tumor-derived TCR clones expanded in the blood.

Trimming stripped 3 bases from V and 8 bases from J, with 17 bases between. CDR1 and CDR2 from the germline V gene are SGDLS and YYNGEE. The CDR3 is 15 amino acids. Clones were read by immunoSEQ multiplex PCR, and TCRdb kept only the in-frame ones, dropping some. The sample includes about 73,000 clones, roughly 84% of them seen just once. This clone has a handful of counts. Antigen: not known. Patients had chemo-refractory metastatic non-small-cell lung cancer and received focal radiation plus CTLA-4 blockade that used ipilimumab. The input for sequencing was peripheral blood, taken from a patient treated with radiotherapy plus ipilimumab. The chain carries TRBV9 and TRBJ1-4, with D maybe TRBD1 (5 bases). This sequence was found in a human donor with non-small cell lung cancer that progressed on radiotherapy plus ipilimumab. CDR3 region: CASSEYGGRSEKLFF. DNA of the CDR3: TGTGCCAGCAGCGAATACGGGGGAAGATCCGAAAAACTGTTTTTT.